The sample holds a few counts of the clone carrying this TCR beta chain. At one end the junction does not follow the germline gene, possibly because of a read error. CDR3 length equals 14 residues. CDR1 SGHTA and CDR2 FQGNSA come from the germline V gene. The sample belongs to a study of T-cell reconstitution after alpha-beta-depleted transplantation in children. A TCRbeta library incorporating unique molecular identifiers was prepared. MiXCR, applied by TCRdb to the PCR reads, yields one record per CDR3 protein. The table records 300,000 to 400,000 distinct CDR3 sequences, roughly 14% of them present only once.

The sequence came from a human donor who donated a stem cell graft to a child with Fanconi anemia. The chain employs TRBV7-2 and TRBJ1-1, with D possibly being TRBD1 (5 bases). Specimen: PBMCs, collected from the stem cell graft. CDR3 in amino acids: CASNLLGLNTEASF. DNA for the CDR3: TGTGCCAGCAACCTTCTGGGGCTGAACACTGAAGCTTCCTTT.